These 14 T cell receptor beta chains originate from one sample sequenced in a study of blood T cell repertoires in COVID-19. The data were produced by immunoSEQ multiplex PCR, yet TCRdb's version contains in-frame clones alone and is incomplete. The sample shows 250,000 to 400,000 clones, under 90% of them seen only once. Sample: peripheral blood. These receptors all come from a woman in her twenties or thirties with COVID-19, enrolled during active disease.

V usage is TRBV5-1 and J usage is TRBJ2-5, with D possibly being TRBD1 (6 bases). The germline V gene has CDR1 SGHRS and CDR2 YFSETQ. The CDR3 contains 16 residues. The V and J ends lost 4 bases and 2 bases respectively, with 18 bases between them. The CDR3 sequence: CASSRLFQGIQETQYF. The CDR3 DNA reads TGCGCCAGCAGCCGTCTTTTCCAGGGGATTCAAGAGACCCAGTACTTC.

CDR3 loop: CASSQDLLGSGANVLTF. In DNA, the CDR3 is TGTGCCAGCAGCCAAGATCTACTCGGGTCTGGGGCCAACGTCCTGACTTTC. The V and J genes are TRBV14 and TRBJ2-6; D is unresolved. CDR3 length: 17 amino acids. The germline V gene encodes CDR1 SGHDN and CDR2 FVKESK. V was clipped by 0 bases and J by 1 base, with 10 bases between them.

This clone has only a few counts. This sample also contains other DNA sequences that code for the same CDR3. This chain links TRBV7-3 with TRBJ2-2; 7 nucleotides align to TRBD1. The CDR3 totals 13 residues. Germline V gene sequence: CDR1 SGHTA, CDR2 FQGTGA. The J segment lost 5 bases and the V segment lost 5 bases, leaving 2 bases of the junction unmatched. The DNA for the CDR3 is TGTGCCAGCAGCCCCAGGGGGACCGGGGAGCTGTTTTTT. This translates into CASSPRGTGELFF. The variable domain in full, completed from reference TRBV7-3 and TRBJ2-2, reads GAGVSQTPSNKVTEKGKYVELRCDPISGHTALYWYRQSLGQGPEFLIYFQGTGAADDSGLPNDRFFAVRPEGSVSTLKIQRTERGDSAVYLCASSPRGTGELFFGEGSRLTVL.

The chain couples TRBV28 to TRBJ2-7; D possibly corresponds to TRBD2 (6 bases). This CDR3 has 15 residues. V was cut by 0 bases and J by 6 bases, with 15 bases left in between. The germline V gene encodes CDR1 MDHEN and CDR2 SYDVKM. Here the CDR3 DNA reads TGTGCCAGCAGTTTATGGGGACTGGCAGGTGCCGAGCAGTACTTC. Amino acid sequence: CASSLWGLAGAEQYF.

The chain carries TRBV29-1 and TRBJ1-2; no definite D call. The germline V gene encodes CDR1 SQVTM and CDR2 ANQGSEA. The CDR3 has 12 amino acids. The V and J ends lost 3 bases and 5 bases respectively, with 10 bases between them. The CDR3 spells CSVEAGIYGYTF. The CDR3 nucleotides read TGCAGCGTTGAGGCGGGGATTTATGGCTACACCTTC.

The chain carries TRBV5-1 and TRBJ1-4; TRBD1 matches at 7 bases. Germline CDR1 and CDR2: SGHRS and YFSETQ. There are 16 residues in the CDR3. Trimming cost V 3 bases and J 2 bases; bases outside gene matches: 7. The CDR3 DNA reads as TGCGCCAGCAGCTCCGCAGGGACAGCCACTAATGAAAAACTGTTTTTT. It codes for CASSSAGTATNEKLFF. The full variable domain, rest sourced from reference TRBV5-1 and TRBJ1-4, is KAGVTQTPRYLIKTRGQQVTLSCSPISGHRSVSWYQQTPGQGLQFLFEYFSETQRNKGNFPGRFSGRQFSNSRSEMNVSTLELGDSALYLCASSSAGTATNEKLFFGSGTQLSVL.

The chain couples TRBV10-1 to TRBJ1-2, with TRBD1 matching 9 bases. V lost 8 bases to trimming and J lost 7 bases; unmatched junction nucleotides: 11. The CDR3 is made up of 14 amino acids. Per germline, CDR1 WNHNN and CDR2 SYGVQD (reference sequence). Here the CDR3 DNA reads TGCGCCAGCCCGGGGACAGGGAGAGTTACTGGCTACACCTTC. It specifies CASPGTGRVTGYTF.

This clone was observed a few times. The rearrangement links TRBV5-4 to TRBJ1-1, with TRBD1 matching over 8 bases. CDR1 is SGHNT and CDR2 is YYREEE in the germline V gene (reference sequence). V shed 1 base, J shed 6 bases, and the junction held 5 bases outside the gene matches. CDR3 length: 14 amino acids. CDR3 residues: CASSLQGAPSEAFF. DNA for the CDR3: TGTGCCAGCAGCTTGCAGGGGGCGCCATCTGAAGCTTTCTTT.

The chain is built from TRBV27 and TRBJ2-5; TRBD1 matches at 8 bases. The CDR3 has 16 amino acids. Germline V CDR1 and CDR2: MNHEY, SMNVEV (reference sequence). Losses at the gene ends were 3 bases for V and 5 bases for J; bases not matched to a gene: 11. CDR3 coding DNA: TGTGCCAGCAGTTTTTCGAGCAGGGGGCATGGGGAGACCCAGTACTTC. Its translation is CASSFSSRGHGETQYF.

This rearrangement joins TRBV9 to TRBJ1-1; D might be TRBD1 (6 bases). The CDR3 has 15 amino acids. Between the trimmed V and J ends, which lost 4 bases and 0 bases, there was a span of 13 bases. The germline V gene has CDR1 SGDLS and CDR2 YYNGEE. The CDR3 reads CASSLDREMNTEAFF. Written as DNA, the CDR3 is TGTGCCAGCAGCCTGGACAGAGAAATGAACACTGAAGCTTTCTTT.

V is TRBV7-9 and J is TRBJ1-6; 8 bases fit TRBD1. Unmatched junction bases numbered 9, after V lost 4 bases and J lost 13 bases. Germline V gives CDR1 SEHNR, CDR2 FQNEAQ (reference sequence). The CDR3 runs 14 residues. CDR3 nucleotide sequence: TGTGCCAGCAGCTCAACCGGGACAGGCGATCCCCTCCACTTT. The encoded protein is CASSSTGTGDPLHF.

The chain carries TRBV9 and TRBJ2-3; tentative D call: TRBD1 (6 bases). V gave up 0 bases and J gave up 2 bases, with 7 bases separating them. The length of the CDR3 is 14 residues. CDR1 is SGDLS and CDR2 is YYNGEE in the germline V gene. The CDR3 DNA sequence: TGTGCCAGCAGCGTAGGGACAGACACAGATACGCAGTATTTT. It yields the protein CASSVGTDTDTQYF. Supplemented by reference TRBV9 and TRBJ2-3, the full variable domain reads DSGVTQTPKHLITATGQRVTLRCSPRSGDLSVYWYQQSLDQGLQFLIQYYNGEERAKGNILERFSAQQFPDLHSELNLSSLELGDSALYFCASSVGTDTDTQYFGPGTRLTVL.

The chain recombines TRBV10-3 with TRBJ1-4; 8 positions agree with TRBD1. This CDR3 is built from 13 residues. Per germline, CDR1 ENHRY and CDR2 SYGVKD. Trimming cost V 7 bases and J 7 bases; bases outside gene matches: 5. The CDR3 sequence is CAIKEGTGEKLFF. The CDR3 nucleotides are TGTGCCATCAAGGAGGGGACAGGTGAAAAACTGTTTTTT.

The chain combines TRBV3-1 (or the pseudogene TRBV3-2) with TRBJ1-1, with 8 nucleotides matching TRBD1. CDR1 LGHDT and CDR2 YNNKEL come from the germline V gene (reference sequence). The CDR3 has 15 amino acids. V was pared by 1 base and J by 3 bases, with 4 bases of the junction left unmatched. Here the CDR3 DNA reads TGTGCCAGCAGCCAAGGGAAACAGGGGGACACTGAAGCTTTCTTT. Translating it yields CASSQGKQGDTEAFF.